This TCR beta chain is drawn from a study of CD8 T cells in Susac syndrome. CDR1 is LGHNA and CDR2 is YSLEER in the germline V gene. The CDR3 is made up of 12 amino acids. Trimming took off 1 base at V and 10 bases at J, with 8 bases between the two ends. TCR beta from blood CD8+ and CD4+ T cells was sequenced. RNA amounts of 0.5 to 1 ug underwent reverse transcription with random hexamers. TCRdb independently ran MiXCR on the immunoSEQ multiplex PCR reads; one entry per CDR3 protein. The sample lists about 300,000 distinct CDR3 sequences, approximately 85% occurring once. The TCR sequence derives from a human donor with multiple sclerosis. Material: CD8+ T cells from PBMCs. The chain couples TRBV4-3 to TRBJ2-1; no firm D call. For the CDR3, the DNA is TGCGCCAGCAGCCAAGGCTCAGGAGAGCAGTTCTTC. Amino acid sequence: CASSQGSGEQFF.